This is a list of T cell receptor beta chains from one sample in a study of T cell repertoires in cytomegalovirus infection. MiXCR was run by TCRdb on the reads, yielding one entry per CDR3 protein. Of some 250,000 distinct CDR3 sequences in the sample, roughly 9% were seen once. Specimen: PBMCs. The receptors derive from a human donor in good health (CMV status not recorded). Some clones in this sample may be carry-over from other donors' samples. Each CDR3 is given with its conserved first and last residue. D genes are given only for firm matches. Not every row has a clone size; where given, it reads once, few, many or a size class.

d_call: TRBD2; clone_size: many; j_call: TRBJ2-7; v_call: TRBV7-2; cdr3_aa: CASSLVGLAGSEQYF; cdr3_nt: TGTGCCAGCAGCTTAGTAGGACTAGCGGGGAGTGAGCAGTACTTC
d_call: .; clone_size: .; j_call: TRBJ1-1; v_call: TRBV7-4; cdr3_aa: CASSSWTAGTEAFF; cdr3_nt: TGTGCCAGCAGCTCGTGGACAGCAGGCACTGAAGCTTTCTTT
d_call: .; clone_size: many; j_call: TRBJ1-5; v_call: TRBV6-2/TRBV6-3; cdr3_aa: CASSYSGSEGQPQHF; cdr3_nt: TGTGCCAGCAGTTACTCCGGGAGCGAAGGTCAGCCCCAGCATTTT
d_call: .; clone_size: .; j_call: TRBJ2-1; v_call: TRBV3-1; cdr3_aa: CASSQDYAETRYNEQFF; cdr3_nt: TGTGCCAGCAGCCAAGATTACGCAGAAACCCGCTACAATGAGCAGTTCTTC
d_call: .; clone_size: many; j_call: TRBJ2-2; v_call: TRBV7-2; cdr3_aa: CASSLIRLANTGELFF; cdr3_nt: TGTGCCAGCAGCTTAATTAGGTTAGCGAACACCGGGGAGCTGTTTTTT
d_call: .; clone_size: many; j_call: TRBJ1-2; v_call: TRBV4-1; cdr3_aa: CASSQDSGYGYTF; cdr3_nt: TGCGCCAGCAGCCAAGATAGCGGCTATGGCTACACCTTC
d_call: .; clone_size: many; j_call: TRBJ1-4; v_call: TRBV7-2; cdr3_aa: CASSKPSRVLANEKLFF; cdr3_nt: TGTGCCAGCAGCAAGCCCTCCAGGGTTCTTGCTAATGAAAAACTGTTTTTT
d_call: TRBD2; clone_size: few; j_call: TRBJ2-1; v_call: TRBV11-2; cdr3_aa: CASSLELAGNYNEQFF; cdr3_nt: TGTGCCAGCAGCTTAGAACTAGCGGGGAACTACAATGAGCAGTTCTTC
d_call: .; clone_size: many; j_call: TRBJ1-4; v_call: TRBV7-2; cdr3_aa: CASSLGGGGAGEKLFF; cdr3_nt: TGTGCCAGCAGCCTAGGCGGGGGGGGCGCGGGTGAAAAACTGTTTTTT
d_call: .; clone_size: few; j_call: TRBJ1-1; v_call: TRBV12-3/TRBV12-4; cdr3_aa: CASTSSRVNTEAFF; cdr3_nt: TGTGCCAGCACCTCCTCCAGGGTGAACACTGAAGCTTTCTTT
d_call: .; clone_size: many; j_call: TRBJ1-5; v_call: TRBV7-2; cdr3_aa: CASSSPGKKPQHF; cdr3_nt: TGTGCCAGCAGCTCCCCGGGGAAGAAGCCCCAGCATTTT
d_call: TRBD1; clone_size: few; j_call: TRBJ1-1; v_call: TRBV5-4; cdr3_aa: CASSLGRATGGTEAFF; cdr3_nt: TGTGCCAGCAGCTTAGGGAGGGCAACAGGGGGCACTGAAGCTTTCTTT
d_call: .; clone_size: many; j_call: TRBJ1-5; v_call: TRBV5-1; cdr3_aa: CASSPGQYSNQPQHF; cdr3_nt: TGCGCCAGCAGCCCTGGACAGTATAGCAATCAGCCCCAGCATTTT
d_call: .; clone_size: many; j_call: TRBJ1-2; v_call: TRBV6-1; cdr3_aa: CASTTDSDYGYTF; cdr3_nt: TGTGCCAGCACCACCGACAGTGACTATGGCTACACCTTC
d_call: .; clone_size: .; j_call: TRBJ1-6; v_call: TRBV7-2; cdr3_aa: CASSSGAMDSPLHF; cdr3_nt: TGTGCCAGCAGCTCAGGGGCGATGGATTCACCCCTCCACTTT
d_call: .; clone_size: few; j_call: TRBJ2-1; v_call: TRBV7-2; cdr3_aa: CASSFIGSSYNEQFF; cdr3_nt: TGTGCCAGCAGCTTCATAGGGAGCTCCTACAATGAGCAGTTCTTC
d_call: .; clone_size: .; j_call: TRBJ2-7; v_call: TRBV6-2/TRBV6-3; cdr3_aa: CASRKLASKYEQYF; cdr3_nt: TGTGCCAGCAGGAAGCTAGCGTCTAAGTACGAGCAGTACTTC
d_call: TRBD1; clone_size: many; j_call: TRBJ1-4; v_call: TRBV7-2; cdr3_aa: CASSPHRGLGEKLFF; cdr3_nt: TGTGCCAGCAGCCCCCACAGGGGGCTAGGTGAAAAACTGTTTTTT
d_call: TRBD1; clone_size: many; j_call: TRBJ2-7; v_call: TRBV7-8; cdr3_aa: CASSNRDSPYEQYF; cdr3_nt: TGTGCCAGCAGCAACCGGGACAGCCCCTACGAGCAGTACTTC
d_call: TRBD1; clone_size: many; j_call: TRBJ2-1; v_call: TRBV7-2; cdr3_aa: CASSPPGQSDEQFF; cdr3_nt: TGTGCCAGCAGCCCTCCGGGACAGTCGGATGAGCAGTTCTTC
d_call: .; clone_size: many; j_call: TRBJ2-2; v_call: TRBV7-2; cdr3_aa: CASSSSRGNTGELFF; cdr3_nt: TGTGCCAGCAGCTCTAGTAGGGGAAACACCGGGGAGCTGTTTTTT
d_call: TRBD1; clone_size: many; j_call: TRBJ1-6; v_call: TRBV7-2; cdr3_aa: CASSLGRDRPNSPLHF; cdr3_nt: TGTGCCAGCAGCTTAGGCCGGGACAGGCCGAATTCACCCCTCCACTTT
d_call: TRBD2; clone_size: many; j_call: TRBJ2-3; v_call: TRBV4-1; cdr3_aa: CASSQDRSTTSGRATDTQYF; cdr3_nt: TGCGCCAGCAGCCAAGATCGATCGACGACTAGCGGGAGGGCAACCGATACGCAGTATTTT
d_call: TRBD1; clone_size: many; j_call: TRBJ1-1; v_call: TRBV7-2; cdr3_aa: CASSTPTGKEAFF; cdr3_nt: TGTGCCAGCTCAACCCCGACAGGGAAGGAAGCTTTCTTT
d_call: TRBD1; clone_size: few; j_call: TRBJ1-1; v_call: TRBV5-1; cdr3_aa: CASSLGSGTGNTEAFF; cdr3_nt: TGCGCCAGCAGCTTAGGGTCGGGGACAGGGAACACTGAAGCTTTCTTT
d_call: TRBD2; clone_size: many; j_call: TRBJ2-1; v_call: TRBV7-8; cdr3_aa: CASSPLAGGPNEQFF; cdr3_nt: TGTGCCAGCAGCCCCCTAGCGGGAGGGCCAAATGAGCAGTTCTTC
d_call: TRBD2; clone_size: many; j_call: TRBJ2-7; v_call: TRBV6-2/TRBV6-3; cdr3_aa: CASSYYAGGREQYF; cdr3_nt: TGTGCCAGCAGTTACTACGCGGGAGGCCGCGAGCAGTACTTC
d_call: .; clone_size: many; j_call: TRBJ1-2; v_call: TRBV12-3/TRBV12-4; cdr3_aa: CASSVTGLYGYTF; cdr3_nt: TGTGCCAGCAGTGTGACAGGACTCTATGGCTACACCTTC
d_call: .; clone_size: .; j_call: TRBJ2-1; v_call: TRBV7-4; cdr3_aa: CASSPLGQGSYNEQFF; cdr3_nt: TGTGCCAGCAGCCCCCTGGGGCAGGGGTCCTACAATGAGCAGTTCTTC
d_call: .; clone_size: many; j_call: TRBJ2-1; v_call: TRBV18; cdr3_aa: CATPNHRGGEQFF; cdr3_nt: TGTGCCACCCCCAACCATCGAGGGGGTGAGCAGTTCTTC
d_call: .; clone_size: .; j_call: TRBJ2-4; v_call: TRBV7-9; cdr3_aa: CASSDRQLAKNIQYF; cdr3_nt: TGTGCCAGCAGCGATAGACAGTTAGCCAAAAACATTCAGTACTTC
d_call: .; clone_size: few; j_call: TRBJ1-4; v_call: TRBV28; cdr3_aa: CASNEQGSNEKLFF; cdr3_nt: TGTGCCAGCAACGAACAGGGATCTAATGAAAAACTGTTTTTT
d_call: .; clone_size: few; j_call: TRBJ2-7; v_call: TRBV6-6; cdr3_aa: CASSDSREQYF; cdr3_nt: TGTGCCAGCAGTGATTCTAGGGAGCAGTACTTC
d_call: .; clone_size: many; j_call: TRBJ2-3; v_call: TRBV28; cdr3_aa: CASSLGATGAPSTDTQYF; cdr3_nt: TGTGCCAGCAGTTTGGGTGCGACGGGGGCCCCTAGCACAGATACGCAGTATTTT
d_call: .; clone_size: many; j_call: TRBJ1-6; v_call: TRBV11-3; cdr3_aa: CASSIVRGSVDNSPLHF; cdr3_nt: TGTGCCAGCAGCATAGTTCGGGGGTCCGTCGATAATTCACCCCTCCACTTT
d_call: .; clone_size: many; j_call: TRBJ2-5; v_call: TRBV3-1; cdr3_aa: CASSHDKYQETQYF; cdr3_nt: TGTGCCAGCAGCCACGACAAGTACCAAGAGACCCAGTACTTC
d_call: TRBD1; clone_size: many; j_call: TRBJ1-1; v_call: TRBV12-3/TRBV12-4; cdr3_aa: CASSTGGGNTEAFF; cdr3_nt: TGTGCCAGCAGCACAGGGGGCGGGAACACTGAAGCTTTCTTT
d_call: .; clone_size: few; j_call: TRBJ2-7; v_call: TRBV29-1; cdr3_aa: CSVGGSYEQYF; cdr3_nt: TGCAGCGTTGGGGGTTCTTACGAGCAGTACTTC
d_call: .; clone_size: many; j_call: TRBJ2-1; v_call: TRBV7-2; cdr3_aa: CASSPHGGISDF; cdr3_nt: TGTGCCAGCAGCCCTCATGGGGGGATATCGGACTTC
d_call: .; clone_size: many; j_call: TRBJ1-3; v_call: TRBV6-5; cdr3_aa: CASRSWGAHSGNTIYF; cdr3_nt: TGTGCCAGCAGGAGCTGGGGAGCCCACTCTGGAAACACCATATATTTT
d_call: .; clone_size: many; j_call: TRBJ1-4; v_call: TRBV7-2; cdr3_aa: CASSLGVGIGEKLFF; cdr3_nt: TGTGCCAGCAGCTTAGGGGTGGGAATTGGTGAAAAACTGTTTTTT
d_call: .; clone_size: few; j_call: TRBJ2-5; v_call: TRBV6-2/TRBV6-3; cdr3_aa: CASNPGQETQYF; cdr3_nt: TGTGCCAGCAACCCCGGACAAGAGACCCAGTACTTC
d_call: TRBD2; clone_size: .; j_call: TRBJ2-1; v_call: TRBV20-1; cdr3_aa: CSARKGTSGKNEQFF; cdr3_nt: TGCAGTGCTAGAAAGGGGACTAGCGGGAAAAATGAGCAGTTCTTC
d_call: .; clone_size: many; j_call: TRBJ1-1; v_call: TRBV7-2; cdr3_aa: CASSTRPTTEAFF; cdr3_nt: TGTGCCAGCAGCACACGACCTACCACTGAAGCTTTCTTT
d_call: .; clone_size: .; j_call: TRBJ2-7; v_call: TRBV12-3/TRBV12-4; cdr3_aa: CASSQTELFEQYF; cdr3_nt: TGTGCCAGCAGTCAAACAGAACTATTTGAGCAGTACTTC
d_call: .; clone_size: many; j_call: TRBJ1-3; v_call: TRBV29-1; cdr3_aa: CSVDDDRSVSGNTIYF; cdr3_nt: TGCAGCGTTGATGACGACAGGTCGGTCTCTGGAAACACCATATATTTT
d_call: TRBD2; clone_size: many; j_call: TRBJ2-3; v_call: TRBV12-3/TRBV12-4; cdr3_aa: CASSLIGGAGPQYF; cdr3_nt: TGTGCCAGCAGTTTAATCGGGGGGGCCGGACCGCAGTATTTT
d_call: .; clone_size: few; j_call: TRBJ1-1; v_call: TRBV9; cdr3_aa: CASSVGSLMTTEAFF; cdr3_nt: TGTGCCAGCAGCGTAGGTAGCCTTATGACCACTGAAGCTTTCTTT
d_call: .; clone_size: many; j_call: TRBJ2-3; v_call: TRBV6-2/TRBV6-3; cdr3_aa: CASSYFSGLVGGADTQYF; cdr3_nt: TGTGCCAGCAGTTACTTCTCTGGACTAGTAGGGGGTGCAGATACGCAGTATTTT
d_call: .; clone_size: many; j_call: TRBJ1-6; v_call: TRBV7-6; cdr3_aa: CASSLTGINSPLHF; cdr3_nt: TGTGCCAGCAGCTTAACAGGGATCAATTCACCCCTCCACTTT
d_call: .; clone_size: .; j_call: TRBJ1-5; v_call: TRBV6-5; cdr3_aa: CASSYRETQPQHF; cdr3_nt: TGTGCCAGCAGTTATCGAGAGACCCAGCCCCAGCATTTT
d_call: .; clone_size: few; j_call: TRBJ1-2; v_call: TRBV6-4; cdr3_aa: CASSDSEGHGYTF; cdr3_nt: TGTGCCAGCAGTGACTCGGAAGGCCATGGCTACACCTTC
d_call: TRBD2; clone_size: once; j_call: TRBJ2-4; v_call: TRBV6-1; cdr3_aa: CASSAPGLGSAKNIQYF; cdr3_nt: TGTGCCAGCAGTGCTCCGGGACTAGGTTCAGCCAAAAACATTCAGTACTTC